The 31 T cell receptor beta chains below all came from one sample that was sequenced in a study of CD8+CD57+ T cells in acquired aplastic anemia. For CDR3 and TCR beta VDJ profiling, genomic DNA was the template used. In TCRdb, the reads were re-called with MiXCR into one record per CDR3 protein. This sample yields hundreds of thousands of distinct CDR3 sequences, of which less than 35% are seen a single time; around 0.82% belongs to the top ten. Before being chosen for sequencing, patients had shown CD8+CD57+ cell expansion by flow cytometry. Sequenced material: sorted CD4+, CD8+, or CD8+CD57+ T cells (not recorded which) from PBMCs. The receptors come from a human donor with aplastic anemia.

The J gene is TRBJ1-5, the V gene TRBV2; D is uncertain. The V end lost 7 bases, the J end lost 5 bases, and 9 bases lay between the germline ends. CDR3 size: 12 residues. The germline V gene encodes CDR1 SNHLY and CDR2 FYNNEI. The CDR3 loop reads CASTDGYQPQHF. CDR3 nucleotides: TGTGCCAGCACCGACGGATATCAGCCCCAGCATTTT.

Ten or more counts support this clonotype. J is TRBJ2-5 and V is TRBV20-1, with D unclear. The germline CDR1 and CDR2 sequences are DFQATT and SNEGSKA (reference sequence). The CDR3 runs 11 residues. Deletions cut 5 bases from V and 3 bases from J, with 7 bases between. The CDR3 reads CSAWQEETQYF. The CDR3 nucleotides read TGCAGTGCTTGGCAGGAAGAGACCCAGTACTTC.

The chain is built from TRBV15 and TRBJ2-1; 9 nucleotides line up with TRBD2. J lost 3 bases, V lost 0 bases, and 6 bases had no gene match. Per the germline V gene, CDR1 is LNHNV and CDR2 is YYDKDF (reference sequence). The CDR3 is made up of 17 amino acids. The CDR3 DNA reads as TGTGCCACCAGCAGAGATTTGGGGCGGGGGGGCTACAATGAGCAGTTCTTC. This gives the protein CATSRDLGRGGYNEQFF. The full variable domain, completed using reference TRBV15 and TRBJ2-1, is DAMVIQNPRYQVTQFGKPVTLSCSQTLNHNVMYWYQQKSSQAPKLLFHYYDKDFNNEADTPDNFQSRRPNTSFCFLDIRSPGLGDTAMYLCATSRDLGRGGYNEQFFGPGTRLTVL.

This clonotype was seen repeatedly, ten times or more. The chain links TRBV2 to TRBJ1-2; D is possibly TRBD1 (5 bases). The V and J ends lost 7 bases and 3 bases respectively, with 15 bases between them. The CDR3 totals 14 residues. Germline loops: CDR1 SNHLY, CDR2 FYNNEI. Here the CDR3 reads CASIAGQAHYGYTF. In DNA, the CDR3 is TGTGCCAGCATTGCAGGGCAGGCCCACTATGGCTACACCTTC.

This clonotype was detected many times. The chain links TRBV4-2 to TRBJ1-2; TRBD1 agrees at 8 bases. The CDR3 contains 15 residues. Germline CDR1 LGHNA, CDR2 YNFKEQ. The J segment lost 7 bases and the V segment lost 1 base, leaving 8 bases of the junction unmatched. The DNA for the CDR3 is TGTGCCAGCAGCCAAGGTCAGGGGGCAGAGGCTGGCTACACCTTC. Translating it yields CASSQGQGAEAGYTF.

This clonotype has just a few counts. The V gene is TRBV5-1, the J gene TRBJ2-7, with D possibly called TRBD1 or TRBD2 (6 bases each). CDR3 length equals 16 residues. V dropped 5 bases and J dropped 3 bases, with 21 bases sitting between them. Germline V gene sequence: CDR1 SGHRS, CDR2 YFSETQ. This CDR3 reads CASRDSRGTSYYEQYF. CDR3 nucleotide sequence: TGCGCCAGCAGGGATAGCCGGGGGACAAGTTACTACGAGCAGTACTTC. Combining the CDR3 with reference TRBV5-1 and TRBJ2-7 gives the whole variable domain KAGVTQTPRYLIKTRGQQVTLSCSPISGHRSVSWYQQTPGQGLQFLFEYFSETQRNKGNFPGRFSGRQFSNSRSEMNVSTLELGDSALYLCASRDSRGTSYYEQYFGPGTRLTVT.

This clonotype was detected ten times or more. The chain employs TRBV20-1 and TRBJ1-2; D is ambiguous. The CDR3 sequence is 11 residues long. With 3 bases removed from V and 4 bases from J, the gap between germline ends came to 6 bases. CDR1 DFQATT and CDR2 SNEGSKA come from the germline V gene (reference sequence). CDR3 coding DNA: TGCAGTGCTAGGGATGGCTATGGCTACACCTTC. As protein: CSARDGYGYTF.

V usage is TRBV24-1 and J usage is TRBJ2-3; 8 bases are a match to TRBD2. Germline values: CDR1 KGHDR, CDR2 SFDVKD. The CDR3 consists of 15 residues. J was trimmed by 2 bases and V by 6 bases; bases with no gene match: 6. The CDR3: CATSKSGGNTDTQYF. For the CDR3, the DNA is TGTGCCACCAGTAAAAGCGGGGGAAACACAGATACGCAGTATTTT.

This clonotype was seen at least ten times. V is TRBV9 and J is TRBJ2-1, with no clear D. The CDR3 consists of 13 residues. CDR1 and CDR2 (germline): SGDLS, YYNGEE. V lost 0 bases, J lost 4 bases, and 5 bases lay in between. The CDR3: CASSVGQYNEQFF. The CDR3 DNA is TGTGCCAGCAGCGTAGGGCAGTACAATGAGCAGTTCTTC. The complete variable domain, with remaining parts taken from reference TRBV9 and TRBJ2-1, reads DSGVTQTPKHLITATGQRVTLRCSPRSGDLSVYWYQQSLDQGLQFLIQYYNGEERAKGNILERFSAQQFPDLHSELNLSSLELGDSALYFCASSVGQYNEQFFGPGTRLTVL.

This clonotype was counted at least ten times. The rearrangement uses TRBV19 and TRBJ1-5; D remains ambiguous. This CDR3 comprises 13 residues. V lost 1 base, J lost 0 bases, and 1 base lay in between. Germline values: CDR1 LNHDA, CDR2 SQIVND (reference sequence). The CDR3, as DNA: TGTGCCAGTAGTATAGCTAGCAATCAGCCCCAGCATTTT. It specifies CASSIASNQPQHF.

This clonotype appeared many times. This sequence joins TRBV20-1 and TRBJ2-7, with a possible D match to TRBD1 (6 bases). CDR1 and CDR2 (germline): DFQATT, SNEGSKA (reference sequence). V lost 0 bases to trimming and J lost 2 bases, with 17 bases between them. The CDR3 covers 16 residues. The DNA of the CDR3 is TGCAGTGCTAGAGATCTCAGAACAGGGCGAACCTACGAGCAGTACTTC. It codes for CSARDLRTGRTYEQYF.

The CDR3 protein is CASASMAGYTF. The CDR3 DNA follows: TGTGCCAGCGCAAGTATGGCTGGCTACACCTTC. J is TRBJ1-2 and V is TRBV12-3 or TRBV12-4, with D uncertain. Trimming cost V 8 bases and J 7 bases, with 11 bases left between them. The CDR3 has 11 amino acids.

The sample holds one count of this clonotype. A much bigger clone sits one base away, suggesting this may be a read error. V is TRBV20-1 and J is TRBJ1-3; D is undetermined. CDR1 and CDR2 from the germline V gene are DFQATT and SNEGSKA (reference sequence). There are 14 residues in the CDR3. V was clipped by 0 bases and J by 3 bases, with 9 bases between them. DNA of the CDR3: TGCAGTGCTAGAGATCTGGGTGGTGGAAACACCATATATTTT. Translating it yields CSARDLGGGNTIYF.

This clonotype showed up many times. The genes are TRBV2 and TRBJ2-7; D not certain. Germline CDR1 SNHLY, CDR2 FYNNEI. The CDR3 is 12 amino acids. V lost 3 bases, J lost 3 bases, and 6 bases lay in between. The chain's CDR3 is CASSDNFYEQYF. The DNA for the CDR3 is TGTGCCAGCAGTGATAACTTCTACGAGCAGTACTTC. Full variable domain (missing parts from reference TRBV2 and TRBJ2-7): EPEVTQTPSHQVTQMGQEVILRCVPISNHLYFYWYRQILGQKVEFLVSFYNNEISEKSEIFDDQFSVERPDGSNFTLKIRSTKLEDSAMYFCASSDNFYEQYFGPGTRLTVT.

Here the CDR3 reads CASSISQGFPGNTIYF. The CDR3 coding sequence is TGTGCCAGCAGCATTAGTCAAGGGTTCCCTGGAAACACCATATATTTT. This chain links TRBV7-8 with TRBJ1-3; D ambiguous. Trimming took off 5 bases at V and 2 bases at J, with 16 bases between the two ends. Germline assignment: CDR1 SGHVS and CDR2 FQNEAQ. The CDR3 sequence is 16 residues long.

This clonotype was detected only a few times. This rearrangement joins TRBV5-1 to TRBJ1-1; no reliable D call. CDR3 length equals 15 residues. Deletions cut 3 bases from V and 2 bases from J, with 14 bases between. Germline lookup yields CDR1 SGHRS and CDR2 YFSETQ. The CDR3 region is CASSSQRSDNTEAFF. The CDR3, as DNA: TGCGCCAGCAGCTCCCAACGTTCTGATAACACTGAAGCTTTCTTT.

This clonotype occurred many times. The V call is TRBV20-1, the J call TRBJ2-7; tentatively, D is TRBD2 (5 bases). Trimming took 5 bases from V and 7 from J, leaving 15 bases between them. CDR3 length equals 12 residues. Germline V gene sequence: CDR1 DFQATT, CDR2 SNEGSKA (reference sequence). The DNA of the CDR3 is TGCAGTGCTGGCCTACCTTCGGGAGAGCAGTACTTC. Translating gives CSAGLPSGEQYF.

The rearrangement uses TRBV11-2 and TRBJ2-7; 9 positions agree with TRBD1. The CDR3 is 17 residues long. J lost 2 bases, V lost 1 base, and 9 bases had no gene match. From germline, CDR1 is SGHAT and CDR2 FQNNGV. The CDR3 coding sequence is TGTGCCAGCAGCTTAGTCGGCGCCGGGACAGGGCCCTACGAGCAGTACTTC. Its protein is CASSLVGAGTGPYEQYF.

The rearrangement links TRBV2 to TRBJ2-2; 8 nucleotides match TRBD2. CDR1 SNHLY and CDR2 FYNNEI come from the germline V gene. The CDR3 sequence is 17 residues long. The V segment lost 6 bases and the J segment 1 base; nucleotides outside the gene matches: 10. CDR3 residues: CASSTRTSLMNTGELFF. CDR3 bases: TGTGCCAGCAGCACGAGGACTAGCCTGATGAACACCGGGGAGCTGTTTTTT.

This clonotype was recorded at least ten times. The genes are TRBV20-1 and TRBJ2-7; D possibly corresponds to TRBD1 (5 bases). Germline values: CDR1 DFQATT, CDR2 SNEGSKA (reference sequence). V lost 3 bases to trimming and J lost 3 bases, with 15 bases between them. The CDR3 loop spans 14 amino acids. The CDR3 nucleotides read TGCAGTGCTAGCACCACAGGTGTGGTCTACGAGCAGTACTTC. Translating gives CSASTTGVVYEQYF.

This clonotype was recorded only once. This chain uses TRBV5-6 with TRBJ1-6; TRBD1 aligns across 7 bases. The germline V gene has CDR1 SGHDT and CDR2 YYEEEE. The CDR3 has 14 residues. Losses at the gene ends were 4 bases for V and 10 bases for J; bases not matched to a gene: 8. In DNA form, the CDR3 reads TGTGCCAGCAGCCGGACAGGTTCCTTCTCACCCCTCCACTTT. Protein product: CASSRTGSFSPLHF.

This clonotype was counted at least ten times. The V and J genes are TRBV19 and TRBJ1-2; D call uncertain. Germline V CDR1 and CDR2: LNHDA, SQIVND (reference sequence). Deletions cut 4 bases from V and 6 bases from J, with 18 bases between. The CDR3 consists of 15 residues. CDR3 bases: TGTGCCAGTAGTACCCGGGCCGGGGAAGAGGATGGCTACACCTTC. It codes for CASSTRAGEEDGYTF.

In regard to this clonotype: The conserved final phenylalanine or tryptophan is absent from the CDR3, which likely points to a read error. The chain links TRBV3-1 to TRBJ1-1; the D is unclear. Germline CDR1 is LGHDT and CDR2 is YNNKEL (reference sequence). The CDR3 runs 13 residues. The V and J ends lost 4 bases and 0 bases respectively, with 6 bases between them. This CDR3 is CASSPRVNTEAFS. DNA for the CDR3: TGTGCCAGCAGCCCAAGAGTGAACACTGAAGCTTTCTCT.

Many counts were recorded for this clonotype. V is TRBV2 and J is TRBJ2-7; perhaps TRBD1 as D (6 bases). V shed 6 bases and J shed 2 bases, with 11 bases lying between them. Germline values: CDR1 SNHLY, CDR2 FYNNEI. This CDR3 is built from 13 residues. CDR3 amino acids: CASRAAGAYEQYF. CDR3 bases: TGTGCCAGCAGGGCGGCAGGGGCCTACGAGCAGTACTTC.

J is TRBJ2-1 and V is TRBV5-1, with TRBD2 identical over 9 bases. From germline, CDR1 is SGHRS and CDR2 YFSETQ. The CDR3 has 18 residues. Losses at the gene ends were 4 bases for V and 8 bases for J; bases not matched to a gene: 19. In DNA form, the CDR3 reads TGCGCCAGCAGCACGACCCCGGGACTAGCCTCCCTCCAGCATGAGCAGTTCTTC. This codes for CASSTTPGLASLQHEQFF.

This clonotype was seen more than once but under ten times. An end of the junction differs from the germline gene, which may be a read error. The DNA of the CDR3 is TGTGCCTGCAGTGCTACACCGGGACTAGGCCCCAACGAGCAGTACTTC. Protein product: CACSATPGLGPNEQYF. The gene calls are TRBV25-1 and TRBJ2-7, with 8 bases lining up with TRBD2. Germline V gene sequence: CDR1 MGHDK, CDR2 SYGVNS. This CDR3 region has 16 residues.

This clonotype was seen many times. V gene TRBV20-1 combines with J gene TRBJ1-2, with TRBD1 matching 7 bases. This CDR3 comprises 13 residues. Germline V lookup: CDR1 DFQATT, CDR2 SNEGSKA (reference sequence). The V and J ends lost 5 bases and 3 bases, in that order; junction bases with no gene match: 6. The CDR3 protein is CSAQDRRDYGYTF. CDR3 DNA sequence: TGCAGTGCTCAGGACAGGAGAGACTATGGCTACACCTTC.

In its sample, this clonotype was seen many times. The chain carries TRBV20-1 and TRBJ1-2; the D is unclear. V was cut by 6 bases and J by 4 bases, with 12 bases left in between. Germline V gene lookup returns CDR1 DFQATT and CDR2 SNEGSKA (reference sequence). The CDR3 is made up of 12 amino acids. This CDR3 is CSAEKSTYGYTF. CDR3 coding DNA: TGCAGTGCAGAGAAGAGTACCTATGGCTACACCTTC.

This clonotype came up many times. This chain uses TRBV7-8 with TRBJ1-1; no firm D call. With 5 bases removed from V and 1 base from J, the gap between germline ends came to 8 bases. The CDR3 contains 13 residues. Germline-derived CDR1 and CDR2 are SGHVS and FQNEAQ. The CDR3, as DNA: TGTGCCAGCAGCCCCGAAGGGAACACTGAAGCTTTCTTT. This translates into CASSPEGNTEAFF.

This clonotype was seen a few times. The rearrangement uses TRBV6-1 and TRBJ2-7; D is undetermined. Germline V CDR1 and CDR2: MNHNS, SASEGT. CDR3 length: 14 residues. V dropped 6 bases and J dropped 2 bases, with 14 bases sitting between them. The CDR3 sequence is CASSRRPQTYEQYF. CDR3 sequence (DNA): TGTGCCAGCAGCCGACGTCCGCAAACCTACGAGCAGTACTTC.

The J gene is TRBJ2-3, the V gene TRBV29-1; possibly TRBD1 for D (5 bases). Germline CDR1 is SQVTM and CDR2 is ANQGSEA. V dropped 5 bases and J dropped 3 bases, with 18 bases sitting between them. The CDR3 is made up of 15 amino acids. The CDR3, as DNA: TGCAGCGTTACCAAGGCAGGGATGAGGACAGATACGCAGTATTTT. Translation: CSVTKAGMRTDTQYF.